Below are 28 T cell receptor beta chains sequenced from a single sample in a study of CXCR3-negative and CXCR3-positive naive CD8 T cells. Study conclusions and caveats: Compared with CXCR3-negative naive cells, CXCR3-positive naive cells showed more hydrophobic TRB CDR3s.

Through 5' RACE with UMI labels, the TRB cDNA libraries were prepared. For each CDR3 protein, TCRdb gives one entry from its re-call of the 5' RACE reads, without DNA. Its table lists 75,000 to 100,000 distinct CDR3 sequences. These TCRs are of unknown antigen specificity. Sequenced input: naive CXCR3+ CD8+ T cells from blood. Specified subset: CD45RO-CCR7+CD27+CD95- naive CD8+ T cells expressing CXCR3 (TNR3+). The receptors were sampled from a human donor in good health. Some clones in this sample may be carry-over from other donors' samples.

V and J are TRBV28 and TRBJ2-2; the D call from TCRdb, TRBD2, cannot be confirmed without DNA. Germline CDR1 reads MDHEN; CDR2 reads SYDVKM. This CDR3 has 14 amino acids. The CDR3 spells CASSPERDLGELFF.

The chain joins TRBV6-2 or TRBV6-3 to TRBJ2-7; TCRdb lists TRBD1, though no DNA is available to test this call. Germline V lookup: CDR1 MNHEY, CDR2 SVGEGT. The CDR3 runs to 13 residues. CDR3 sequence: CASSSRQGDEQYF.

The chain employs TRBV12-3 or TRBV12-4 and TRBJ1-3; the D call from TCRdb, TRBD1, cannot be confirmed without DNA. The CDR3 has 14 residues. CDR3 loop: CASSFGRGRNTIYF.

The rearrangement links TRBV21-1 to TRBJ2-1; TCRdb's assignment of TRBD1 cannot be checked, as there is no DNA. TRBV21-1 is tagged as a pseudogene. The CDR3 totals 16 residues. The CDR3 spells CASRENTSRAYNGQFF.

The CDR3 loop is CASSQVSIRVVNEQFF. The J gene is TRBJ2-1, the V gene TRBV4-2; TCRdb proposes TRBD1, but this gene call is untestable without DNA. The germline gives CDR1 LGHNA, CDR2 YNFKEQ. This CDR3 has 16 amino acids.

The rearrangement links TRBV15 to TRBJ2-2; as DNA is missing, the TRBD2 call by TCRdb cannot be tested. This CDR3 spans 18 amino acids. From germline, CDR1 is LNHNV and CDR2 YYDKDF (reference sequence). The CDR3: CATSRVGLTSGDPGELFF.

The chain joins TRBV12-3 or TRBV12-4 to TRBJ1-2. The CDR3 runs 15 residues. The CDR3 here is CASMSGLGRAYGYTF.

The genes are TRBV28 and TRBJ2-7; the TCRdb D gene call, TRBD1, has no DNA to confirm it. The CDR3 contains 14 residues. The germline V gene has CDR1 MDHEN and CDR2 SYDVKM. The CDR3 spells CASSNRVVPYEQYF.

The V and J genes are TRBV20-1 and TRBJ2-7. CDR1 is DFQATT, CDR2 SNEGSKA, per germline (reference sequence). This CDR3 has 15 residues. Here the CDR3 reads CSARDRSTGFYEQYF.

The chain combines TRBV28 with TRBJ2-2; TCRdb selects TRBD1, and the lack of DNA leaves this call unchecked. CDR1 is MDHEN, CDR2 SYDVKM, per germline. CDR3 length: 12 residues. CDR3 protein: CASSPGHPELFF.

The CDR3 sequence is CASSPGTASVLTF. The chain combines TRBV3-1 with TRBJ2-6; TCRdb outputs TRBD1, but without DNA this stays unchecked. This CDR3 comprises 13 residues. Germline CDR1 is LGHDT and CDR2 is YNNKEL (reference sequence).

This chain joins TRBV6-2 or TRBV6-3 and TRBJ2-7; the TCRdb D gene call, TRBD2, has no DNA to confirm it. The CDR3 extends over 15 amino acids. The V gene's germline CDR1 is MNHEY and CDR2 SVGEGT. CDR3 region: CASTDIAVYTYEQYF.

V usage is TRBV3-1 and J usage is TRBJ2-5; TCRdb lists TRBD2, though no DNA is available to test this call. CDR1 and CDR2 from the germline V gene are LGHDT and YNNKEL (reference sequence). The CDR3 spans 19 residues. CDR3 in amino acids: CASSQVAGLAGIEQETQYF.

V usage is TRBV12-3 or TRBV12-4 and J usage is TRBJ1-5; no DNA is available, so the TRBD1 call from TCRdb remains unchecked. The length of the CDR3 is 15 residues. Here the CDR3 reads CASSIQGLGNQPQHF.

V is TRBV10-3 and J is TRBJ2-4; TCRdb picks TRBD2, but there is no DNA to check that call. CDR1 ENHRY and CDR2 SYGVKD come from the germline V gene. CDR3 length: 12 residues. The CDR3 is CAISDGENIQYF.

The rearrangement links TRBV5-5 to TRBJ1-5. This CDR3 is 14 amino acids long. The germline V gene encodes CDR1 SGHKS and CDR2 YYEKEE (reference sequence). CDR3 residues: CASSFGVSNQPQHF.

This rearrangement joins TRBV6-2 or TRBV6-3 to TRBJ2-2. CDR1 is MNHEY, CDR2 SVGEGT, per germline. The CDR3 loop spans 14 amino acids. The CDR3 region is CASSNLWDTGELFF.

CDR3: CASSQRGSTTEAFF. J is TRBJ1-1 and V is TRBV4-2. The germline V gene encodes CDR1 LGHNA and CDR2 YNFKEQ. The CDR3 totals 14 residues.

The CDR3 sequence: CASSLAPGRGTEAFF. The chain recombines TRBV7-6 with TRBJ1-1. The CDR3 has 15 amino acids. Looked up from germline, CDR1 is SGHVS and CDR2 is FNYEAQ.

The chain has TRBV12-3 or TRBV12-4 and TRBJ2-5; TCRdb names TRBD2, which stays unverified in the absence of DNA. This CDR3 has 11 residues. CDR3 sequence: CASSTSSRGYF.

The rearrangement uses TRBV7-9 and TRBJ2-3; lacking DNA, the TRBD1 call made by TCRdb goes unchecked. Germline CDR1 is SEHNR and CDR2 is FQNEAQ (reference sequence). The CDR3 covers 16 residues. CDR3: CASSPQGQGAKDTQYF.

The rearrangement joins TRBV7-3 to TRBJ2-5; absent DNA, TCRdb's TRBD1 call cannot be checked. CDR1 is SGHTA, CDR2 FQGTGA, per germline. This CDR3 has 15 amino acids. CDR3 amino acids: CASSVYGQVAETQYF.

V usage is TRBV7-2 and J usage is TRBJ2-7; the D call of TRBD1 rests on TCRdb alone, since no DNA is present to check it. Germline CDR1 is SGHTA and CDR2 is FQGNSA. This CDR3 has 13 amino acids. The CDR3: CASSEGQTYEQYF.

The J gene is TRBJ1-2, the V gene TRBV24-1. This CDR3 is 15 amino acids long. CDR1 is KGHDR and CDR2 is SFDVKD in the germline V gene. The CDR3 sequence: CATSDLPHGRYGYTF.

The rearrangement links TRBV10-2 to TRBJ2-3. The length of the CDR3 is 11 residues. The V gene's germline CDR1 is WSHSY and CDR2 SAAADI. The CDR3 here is CASSETDTQYF.

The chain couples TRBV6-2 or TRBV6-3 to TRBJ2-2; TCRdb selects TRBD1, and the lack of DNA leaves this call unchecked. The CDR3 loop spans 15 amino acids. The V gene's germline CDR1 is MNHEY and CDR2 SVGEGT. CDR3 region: CASSPGTGITGELFF.

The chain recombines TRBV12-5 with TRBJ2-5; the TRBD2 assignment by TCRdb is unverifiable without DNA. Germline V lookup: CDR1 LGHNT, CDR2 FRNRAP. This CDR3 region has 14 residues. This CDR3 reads CASGQGLYQETQYF.

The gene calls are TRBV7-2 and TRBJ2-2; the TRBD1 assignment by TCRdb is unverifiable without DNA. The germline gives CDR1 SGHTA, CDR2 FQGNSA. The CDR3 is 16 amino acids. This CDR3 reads CASSSVGGGLAGELFF.